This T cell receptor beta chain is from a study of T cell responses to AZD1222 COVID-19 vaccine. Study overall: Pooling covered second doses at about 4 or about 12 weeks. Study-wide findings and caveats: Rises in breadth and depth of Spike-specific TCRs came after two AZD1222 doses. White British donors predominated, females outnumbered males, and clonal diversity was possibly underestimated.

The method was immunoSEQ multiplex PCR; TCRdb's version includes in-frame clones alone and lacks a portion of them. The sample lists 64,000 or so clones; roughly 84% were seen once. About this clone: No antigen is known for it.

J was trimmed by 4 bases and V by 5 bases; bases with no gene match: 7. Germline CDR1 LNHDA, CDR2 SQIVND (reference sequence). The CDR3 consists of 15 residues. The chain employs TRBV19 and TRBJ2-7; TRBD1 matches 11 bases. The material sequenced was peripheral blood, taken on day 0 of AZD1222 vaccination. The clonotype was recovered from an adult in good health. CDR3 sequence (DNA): TGTGCCAGTAGTCCCTACCGGGACAGGGGGTACGAGCAGTACTTC. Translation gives CASSPYRDRGYEQYF.